This T cell receptor (beta chain) was obtained from a study of blood T cell repertoires in COVID-19. Overall study: The samples span acute and convalescent COVID-19 from the United States, Italy and Spain. T cells, B-cell-depleted T cells, or PBMCs supplied cDNA or gDNA.

Seattle patient enrollment occurred during active infection, with longitudinal follow-up thereafter. The V gene's germline CDR1 is SGHTA and CDR2 FQGNSA. The CDR3 covers 15 residues. J was trimmed by 0 bases and V by 3 bases; bases with no gene match: 2. In the authors' methods: Amplification of reference gene primers provided the estimated nucleated cell counts. TCRdb keeps only in-frame clones here, not all; method: immunoSEQ multiplex PCR. The DNA gave D and trimming, while V, J and clone size come from that table. Here the sample spans fewer than 650,000 clones, roughly nine tenths being singletons.

The chain links TRBV7-2 to TRBJ2-1; 7 nucleotides agree with TRBD1. Sequenced input: peripheral blood. This clonotype was obtained from a woman in her fifties or sixties with COVID-19, enrolled during active disease. CDR3 loop: CASSLTGSSYNEQFF. CDR3 DNA sequence: TGTGCCAGCAGCTTGACAGGGAGCTCCTACAATGAGCAGTTCTTC.